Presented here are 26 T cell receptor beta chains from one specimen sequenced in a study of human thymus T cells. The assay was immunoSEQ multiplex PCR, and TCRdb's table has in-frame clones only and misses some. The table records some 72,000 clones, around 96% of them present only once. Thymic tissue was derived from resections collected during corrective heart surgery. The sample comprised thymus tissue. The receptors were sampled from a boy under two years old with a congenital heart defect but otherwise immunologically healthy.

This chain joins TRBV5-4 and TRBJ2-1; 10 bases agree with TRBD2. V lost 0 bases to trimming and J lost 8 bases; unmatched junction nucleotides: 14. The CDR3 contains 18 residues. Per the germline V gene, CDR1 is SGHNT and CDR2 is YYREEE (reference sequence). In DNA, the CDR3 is TGTGCCAGCAGCTTGGGCCTAGCGGGAGAAAAAGTTAAGGATGAGCAGTTCTTC. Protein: CASSLGLAGEKVKDEQFF.

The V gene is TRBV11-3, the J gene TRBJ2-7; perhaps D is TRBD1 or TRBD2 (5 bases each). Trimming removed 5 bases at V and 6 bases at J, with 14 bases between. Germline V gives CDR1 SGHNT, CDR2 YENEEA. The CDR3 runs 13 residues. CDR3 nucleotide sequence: TGTGCCAGCAGCGAGGGACGCCCAACCGAGCAGTACTTC. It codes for CASSEGRPTEQYF.

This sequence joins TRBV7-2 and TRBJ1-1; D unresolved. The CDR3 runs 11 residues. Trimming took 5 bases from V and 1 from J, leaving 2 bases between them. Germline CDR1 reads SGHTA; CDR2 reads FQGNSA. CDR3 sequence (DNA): TGTGCCAGCAGCCGGAACACTGAAGCTTTCTTT. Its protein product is CASSRNTEAFF.

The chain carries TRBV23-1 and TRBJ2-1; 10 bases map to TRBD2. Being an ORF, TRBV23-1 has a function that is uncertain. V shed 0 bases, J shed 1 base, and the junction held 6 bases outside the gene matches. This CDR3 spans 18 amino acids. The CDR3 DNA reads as TGCGCCAGCAGTCAATCTTCCTTACTAGCGGGGTCCTACAATGAGCAGTTCTTC. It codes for CASSQSSLLAGSYNEQFF.

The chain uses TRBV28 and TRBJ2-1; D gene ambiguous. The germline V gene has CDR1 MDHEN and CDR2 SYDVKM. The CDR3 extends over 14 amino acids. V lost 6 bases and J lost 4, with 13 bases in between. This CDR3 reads CASSGAQGYNEQFF. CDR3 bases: TGTGCCAGCAGCGGTGCACAAGGTTACAATGAGCAGTTCTTC.

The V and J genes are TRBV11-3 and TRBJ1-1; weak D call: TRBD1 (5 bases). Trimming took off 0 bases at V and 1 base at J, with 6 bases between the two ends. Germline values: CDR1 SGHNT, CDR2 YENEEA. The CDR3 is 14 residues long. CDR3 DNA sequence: TGTGCCAGCAGCTTAGAGGGACCGAACACTGAAGCTTTCTTT. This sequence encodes CASSLEGPNTEAFF.

The CDR3, as DNA: TGTGCCAGCAGCTTAGCTTGGACACCGTATGGCTACACCTTC. Residues: CASSLAWTPYGYTF. V gene TRBV13 combines with J gene TRBJ1-2; a weak D match, TRBD1 (5 bases). V was pared by 1 base and J by 5 bases, with 11 bases between. The CDR3 runs 14 residues. Germline loops: CDR1 PRHDT, CDR2 FYEKMQ (reference sequence).

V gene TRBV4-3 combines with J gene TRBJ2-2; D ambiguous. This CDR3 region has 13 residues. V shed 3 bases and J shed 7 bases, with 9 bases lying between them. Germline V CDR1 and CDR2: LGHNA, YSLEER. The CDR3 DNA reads TGCGCCAGCAGCCAGCGGACCGACGGGGAGCTGTTTTTT. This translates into CASSQRTDGELFF.

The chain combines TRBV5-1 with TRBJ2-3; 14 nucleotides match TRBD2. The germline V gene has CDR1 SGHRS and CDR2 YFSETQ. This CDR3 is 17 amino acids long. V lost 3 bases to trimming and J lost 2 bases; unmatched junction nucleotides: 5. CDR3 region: CASSSRLAGGVTDTQYF. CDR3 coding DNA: TGCGCCAGCAGCTCGCGACTAGCGGGAGGGGTCACAGATACGCAGTATTTT.

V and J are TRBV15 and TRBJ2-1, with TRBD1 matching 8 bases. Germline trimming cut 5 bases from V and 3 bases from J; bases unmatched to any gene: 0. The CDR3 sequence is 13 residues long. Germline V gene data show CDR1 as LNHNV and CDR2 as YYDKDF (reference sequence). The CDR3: CATSGQGYNEQFF. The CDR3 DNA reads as TGTGCCACCAGCGGACAGGGCTACAATGAGCAGTTCTTC.

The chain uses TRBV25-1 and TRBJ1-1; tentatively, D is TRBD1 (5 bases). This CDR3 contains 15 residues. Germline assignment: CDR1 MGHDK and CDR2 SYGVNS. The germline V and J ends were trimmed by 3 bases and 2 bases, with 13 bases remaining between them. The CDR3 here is CASSDWRGNNTEAFF. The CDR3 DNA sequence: TGTGCCAGCAGTGACTGGCGGGGGAACAACACTGAAGCTTTCTTT.

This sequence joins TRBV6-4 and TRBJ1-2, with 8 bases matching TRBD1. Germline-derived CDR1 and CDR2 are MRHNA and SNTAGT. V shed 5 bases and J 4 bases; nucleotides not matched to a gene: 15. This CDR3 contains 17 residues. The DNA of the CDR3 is TGTGCCAGCAGTCCGAAAGGACAGGGTCCGGTAGGCTATGGCTACACCTTC. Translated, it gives CASSPKGQGPVGYGYTF.

Here the CDR3 reads CASRYSSPRVNTEAFF. The CDR3 region has the DNA TGCGCCAGCCGTTATTCTTCCCCCCGGGTGAACACTGAAGCTTTCTTT. The chain combines TRBV5-1 with TRBJ1-1; D call uncertain. The CDR3 has 16 residues. Trimming removed 7 bases at V and 0 bases at J, with 19 bases between. Germline V gene lookup returns CDR1 SGHRS and CDR2 YFSETQ.

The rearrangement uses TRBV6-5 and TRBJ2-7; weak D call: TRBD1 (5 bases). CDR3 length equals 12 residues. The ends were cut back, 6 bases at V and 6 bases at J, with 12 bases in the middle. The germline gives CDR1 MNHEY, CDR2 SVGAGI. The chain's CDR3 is CASRGVSGEQYF. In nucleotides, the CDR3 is TGTGCCAGCAGAGGGGTCTCGGGCGAGCAGTACTTC.

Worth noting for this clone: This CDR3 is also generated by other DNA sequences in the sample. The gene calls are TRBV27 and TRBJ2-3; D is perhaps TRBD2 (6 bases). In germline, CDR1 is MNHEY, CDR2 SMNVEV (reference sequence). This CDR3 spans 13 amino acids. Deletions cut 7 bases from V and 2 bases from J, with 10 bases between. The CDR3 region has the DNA TGTGCCAGCACCGCGGGACCCACAGATACGCAGTATTTT. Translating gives CASTAGPTDTQYF.

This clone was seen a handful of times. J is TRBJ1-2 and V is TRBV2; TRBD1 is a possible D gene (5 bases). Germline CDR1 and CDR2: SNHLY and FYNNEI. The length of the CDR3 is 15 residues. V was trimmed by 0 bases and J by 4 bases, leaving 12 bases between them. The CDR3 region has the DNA TGTGCCAGCAGTGAAGCGCGTGGGACCCGCTATGGCTACACCTTC. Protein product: CASSEARGTRYGYTF.

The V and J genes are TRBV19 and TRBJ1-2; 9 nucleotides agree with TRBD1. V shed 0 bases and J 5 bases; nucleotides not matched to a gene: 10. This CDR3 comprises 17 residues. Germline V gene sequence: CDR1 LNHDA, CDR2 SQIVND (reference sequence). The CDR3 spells CASSIDPRQGVGYGYTF. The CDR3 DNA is TGTGCCAGTAGTATAGATCCGAGACAGGGGGTAGGTTATGGCTACACCTTC.

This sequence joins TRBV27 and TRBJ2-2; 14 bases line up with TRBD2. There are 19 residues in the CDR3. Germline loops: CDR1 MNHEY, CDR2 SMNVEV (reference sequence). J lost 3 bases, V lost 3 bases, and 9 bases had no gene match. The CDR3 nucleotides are TGTGCCAGCAGTTTTGCGACTAGCGGGGGGGCGAAGGACACCGGGGAGCTGTTTTTT. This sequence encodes CASSFATSGGAKDTGELFF.

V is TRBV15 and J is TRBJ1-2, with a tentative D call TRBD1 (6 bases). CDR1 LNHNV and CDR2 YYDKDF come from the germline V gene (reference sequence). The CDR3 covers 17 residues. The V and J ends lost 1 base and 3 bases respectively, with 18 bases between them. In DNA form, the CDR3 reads TGTGCCACCAGCAGAGGGGGGCAGCCCCTGAAGGACTATGGCTACACCTTC. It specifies CATSRGGQPLKDYGYTF.

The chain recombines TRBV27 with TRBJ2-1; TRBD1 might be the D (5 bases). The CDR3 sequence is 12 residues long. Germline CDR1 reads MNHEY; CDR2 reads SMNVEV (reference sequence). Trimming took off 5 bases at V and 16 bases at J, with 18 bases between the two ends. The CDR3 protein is CASSPQTGIPFF. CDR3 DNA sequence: TGTGCCAGCAGTCCCCAAACAGGAATTCCTTTCTTC.

The CDR3: CSAIWRNEQFF. CDR3 sequence (DNA): TGCAGTGCTATCTGGAGGAATGAGCAGTTCTTC. The V and J genes are TRBV20-1 and TRBJ2-1; tentatively, D is TRBD2 (5 bases). Germline V gene data show CDR1 as DFQATT and CDR2 as SNEGSKA (reference sequence). The CDR3 covers 11 residues. Between the trimmed V and J ends, which lost 4 bases and 7 bases, there was a span of 8 bases.

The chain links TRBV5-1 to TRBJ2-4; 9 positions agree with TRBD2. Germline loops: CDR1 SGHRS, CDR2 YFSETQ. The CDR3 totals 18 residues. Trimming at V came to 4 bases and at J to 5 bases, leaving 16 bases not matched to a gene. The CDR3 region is CASSPPIRSGRSENIQYF. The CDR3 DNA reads TGCGCCAGCAGCCCTCCGATACGTAGCGGGAGATCGGAAAACATTCAGTACTTC.

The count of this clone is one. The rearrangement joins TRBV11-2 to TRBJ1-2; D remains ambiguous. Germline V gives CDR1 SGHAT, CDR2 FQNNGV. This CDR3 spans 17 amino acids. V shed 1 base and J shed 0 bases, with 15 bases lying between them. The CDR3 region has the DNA TGTGCCAGCAGCTTAGGGTGGGGAGTGGGGACTAACTATGGCTACACCTTC. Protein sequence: CASSLGWGVGTNYGYTF.

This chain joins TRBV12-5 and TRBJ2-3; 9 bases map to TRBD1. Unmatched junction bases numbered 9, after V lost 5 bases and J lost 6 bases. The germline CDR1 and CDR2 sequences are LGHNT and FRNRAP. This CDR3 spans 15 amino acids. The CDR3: CASGKPGQGTDTQYF. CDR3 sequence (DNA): TGTGCTAGTGGTAAACCGGGACAGGGAACGGATACGCAGTATTTT.

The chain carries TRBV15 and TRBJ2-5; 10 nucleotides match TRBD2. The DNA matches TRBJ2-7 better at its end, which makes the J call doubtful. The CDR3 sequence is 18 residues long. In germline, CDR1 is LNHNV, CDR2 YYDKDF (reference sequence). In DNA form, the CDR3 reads TGTGCCACCAGTGACGGACTAGCGGCCTCCACATTTCTCTACGAGCAGTACTTC. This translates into CATSDGLAASTFLYEQYF.

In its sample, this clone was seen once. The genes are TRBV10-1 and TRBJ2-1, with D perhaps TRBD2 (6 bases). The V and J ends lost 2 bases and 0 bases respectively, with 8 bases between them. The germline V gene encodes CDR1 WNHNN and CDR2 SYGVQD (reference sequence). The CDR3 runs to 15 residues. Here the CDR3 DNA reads TGCGCCAGCAGTGAGACGGGGGTCTCCTACAATGAGCAGTTCTTC. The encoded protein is CASSETGVSYNEQFF.